This TCR beta chain was captured by sequencing in a study of blood T cell repertoires in COVID-19. Study-level background: Sources were T cells, B-cell-depleted T cells, or PBMCs; the material itself was cDNA or gDNA.

The CDR3 is made up of 13 amino acids. Germline lookup yields CDR1 SGHNT and CDR2 YYREEE (reference sequence). Trimming left V 3 bases short and J 10 bases short, with 16 bases between. Assay: immunoSEQ multiplex PCR; the TCRdb copy retains only in-frame clones and omits some. The repertoire holds 65,000 to 95,000 clones, with around four fifths as singletons. Sequences were obtained from peripheral blood. The J gene is TRBJ1-2, the V gene TRBV5-4; a possible D gene is TRBD1 (5 bases). The receptor was isolated from a man aged 80 or over with active or convalescent COVID-19. In nucleotides, the CDR3 is TGTGCCAGCAGCTATAAATTTAGGGGAACCTACACCTTC. Translated: CASSYKFRGTYTF.